These T cell receptor beta chains were read from a single sample in a study of T cell responses to AZD1222 COVID-19 vaccine. Generated by immunoSEQ multiplex PCR, the TCRdb table keeps only in-frame clones and is missing some. The sample records tens of thousands of clones, around 90% being singletons. Sequenced material: peripheral blood, taken 28 days after the second AZD1222 dose. These receptors all stem from an adult who received the AZD1222 COVID-19 vaccine. CDR3s include the opening cysteine and the closing phenylalanine or tryptophan. D genes are given only for firm matches.

J gene: TRBJ1-3; D gene: NA; V gene: TRBV2; CDR3 protein: CASVGPLRDTIYF
J gene: TRBJ2-2; D gene: NA; V gene: TRBV6-5; CDR3 protein: CASSRNTGELFF
J gene: TRBJ2-1; D gene: NA; V gene: TRBV29-1; CDR3 protein: CSVDAREAYNEQFF
J gene: TRBJ1-1; D gene: TRBD1; V gene: TRBV10-3; CDR3 protein: CAISLTGMNTEAFF
J gene: TRBJ1-4; D gene: NA; V gene: TRBV3-1/TRBV3-2; CDR3 protein: CASSQALLGEKLFF
J gene: TRBJ2-7; D gene: TRBD1; V gene: TRBV6-1; CDR3 protein: CASSEIDGDRGYEQYF
J gene: TRBJ2-1; D gene: NA; V gene: TRBV6-4; CDR3 protein: CASSEDTYNEQFF
J gene: TRBJ1-2; D gene: NA; V gene: TRBV6-6; CDR3 protein: CASSYRRGVDGYTF
J gene: TRBJ2-2; D gene: NA; V gene: TRBV12-3/TRBV12-4; CDR3 protein: CASSPPGELFF
J gene: TRBJ2-7; D gene: NA; V gene: TRBV3-1/TRBV3-2; CDR3 protein: CASSRTTSYEQYF
J gene: TRBJ2-1; D gene: TRBD2; V gene: TRBV6-5; CDR3 protein: CASSLAGVNNEQFF
J gene: TRBJ2-7; D gene: TRBD1; V gene: TRBV6-5; CDR3 protein: CASSAGTGSYEQYF
J gene: TRBJ2-1; D gene: TRBD2; V gene: TRBV12-5; CDR3 protein: CASGLFSGGAYNEQFF
J gene: TRBJ1-3; D gene: NA; V gene: TRBV4-1; CDR3 protein: CASSQRGRAGNTIYF
J gene: TRBJ1-5; D gene: NA; V gene: TRBV30; CDR3 protein: CAWSGGRRNQPQHF